This T cell receptor beta chain was captured by sequencing in a study of patients and donors after allogeneic stem cell transplantation. There are a few counts of this clonotype. Each CDR3 protein is one row after TCRdb ran MiXCR on the RT-PCR reads. The table lists hundreds of thousands of distinct CDR3 sequences, 13% to 15% of them singletons. The CDR3 contains 16 residues. V shed 4 bases and J shed 1 base, with 14 bases lying between them. The germline CDR1 and CDR2 sequences are KGHDR and SFDVKD. This sequence joins TRBV24-1 and TRBJ2-3; D might be TRBD2 (5 bases). This sequence originates from a human donor who was either an allogeneic HSCT recipient or a stem cell or donor lymphocyte infusion donor (not recorded which). It is not recorded whose cells these are; they may come from a transplant donor. Specimen: blood, either unsorted or a sorted T cell fraction (not recorded which). This chain's CDR3 is CATSDPVSSGTDTQYF. The DNA of the CDR3 is TGTGCCACCAGTGACCCCGTTAGTAGCGGCACAGATACGCAGTATTTT.